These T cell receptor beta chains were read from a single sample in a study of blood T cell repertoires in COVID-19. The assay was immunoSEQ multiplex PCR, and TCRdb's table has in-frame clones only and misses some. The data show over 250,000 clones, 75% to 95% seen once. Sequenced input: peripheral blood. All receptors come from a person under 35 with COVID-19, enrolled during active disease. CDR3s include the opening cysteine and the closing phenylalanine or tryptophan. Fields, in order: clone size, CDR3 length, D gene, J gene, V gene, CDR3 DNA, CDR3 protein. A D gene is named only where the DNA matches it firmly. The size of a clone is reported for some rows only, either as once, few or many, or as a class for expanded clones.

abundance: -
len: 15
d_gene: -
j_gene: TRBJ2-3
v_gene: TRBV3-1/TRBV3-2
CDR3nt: TGTGCCAGCAGCCAAAGTGACGGGAGCACAGATACGCAGTATTTT
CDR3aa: CASSQSDGSTDTQYF

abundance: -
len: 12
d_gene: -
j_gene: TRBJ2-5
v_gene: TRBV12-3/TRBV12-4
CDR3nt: TGTGCCAGCAGTTCTAGCACGGAGACCCAGTACTTC
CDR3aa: CASSSSTETQYF

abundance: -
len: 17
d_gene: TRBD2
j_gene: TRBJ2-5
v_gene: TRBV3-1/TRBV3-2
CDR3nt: TGTGCCAGCAGCTCTCGACTAGCGGGAGTAGGGCAAGAGACCCAGTACTTC
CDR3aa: CASSSRLAGVGQETQYF

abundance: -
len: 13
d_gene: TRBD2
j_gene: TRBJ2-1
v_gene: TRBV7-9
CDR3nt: TGTGCCAGCTCTAGCGGGAGACCCAATGAGCAGTTCTTC
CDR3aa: CASSSGRPNEQFF

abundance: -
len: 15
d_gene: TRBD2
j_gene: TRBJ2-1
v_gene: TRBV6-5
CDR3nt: TGTGCCAGCAGGATCTCTAGCGGTGGCCGGGGGGAGCAGTTCTTC
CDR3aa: CASRISSGGRGEQFF

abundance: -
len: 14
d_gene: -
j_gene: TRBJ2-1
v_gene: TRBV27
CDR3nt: TGTGCCAGCAGCGAGCGGGCCCAAAACAATGAGCAGTTCTTC
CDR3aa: CASSERAQNNEQFF

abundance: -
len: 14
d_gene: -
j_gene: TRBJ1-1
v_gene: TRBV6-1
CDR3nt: TGTGCCAGCAGTGAAGCGGGGGCCAACACTGAAGCTTTCTTT
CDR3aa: CASSEAGANTEAFF

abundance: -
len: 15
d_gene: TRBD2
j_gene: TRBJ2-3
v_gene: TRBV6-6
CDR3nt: TGTGCCAGCAGTTACGGGGGAGGGCCCGCAGATACGCAGTATTTT
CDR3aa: CASSYGGGPADTQYF

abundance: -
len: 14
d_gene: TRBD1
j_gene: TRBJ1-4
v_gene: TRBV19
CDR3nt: TGTGCCAGTAGCCCAGGGGGCGCGGATGAAAAACTGTTTTTT
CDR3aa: CASSPGGADEKLFF

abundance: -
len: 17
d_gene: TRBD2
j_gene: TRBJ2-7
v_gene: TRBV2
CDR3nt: TGTGCCAGCAGTGAAAGGCCCGGAGCGGGGGTGGTCTACGAGCAGTACTTC
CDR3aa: CASSERPGAGVVYEQYF

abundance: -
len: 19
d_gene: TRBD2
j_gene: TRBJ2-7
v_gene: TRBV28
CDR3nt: TGTGCCAGCAGTTTCCCGGTGTCTGCTAGCGGTCCTAGCTCCTACGAGCAGTACTTC
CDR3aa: CASSFPVSASGPSSYEQYF

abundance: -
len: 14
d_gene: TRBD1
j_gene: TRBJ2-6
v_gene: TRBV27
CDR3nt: TGTGCCAGCAAGACAGGGTCTGGGGCCAACGTCCTGACTTTC
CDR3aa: CASKTGSGANVLTF

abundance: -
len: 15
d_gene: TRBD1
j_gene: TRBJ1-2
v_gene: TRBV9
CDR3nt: TGTGCCAGCAGCCCCATTGCCCAGGGGGACTATGGCTACACCTTC
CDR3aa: CASSPIAQGDYGYTF

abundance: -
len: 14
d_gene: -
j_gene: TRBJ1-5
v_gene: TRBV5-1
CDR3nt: TGCGCCAGCAGCCCGGGACAACTCAATCAGCCCCAGCATTTT
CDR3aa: CASSPGQLNQPQHF

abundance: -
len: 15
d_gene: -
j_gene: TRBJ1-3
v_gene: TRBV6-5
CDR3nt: TGTGCCAGCAGTTACGGACAGAAGACTGGAAACACCATATATTTT
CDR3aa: CASSYGQKTGNTIYF

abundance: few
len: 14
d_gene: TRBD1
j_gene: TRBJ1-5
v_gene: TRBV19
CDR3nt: TGTGCCAGTAGTTTTCAGGGGGAGAATCAGCCCCAGCATTTT
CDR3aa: CASSFQGENQPQHF

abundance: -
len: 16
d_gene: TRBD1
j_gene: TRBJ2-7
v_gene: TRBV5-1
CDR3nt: TGCGCCAGCAGCTTGGACGGACAGGGGACTTCCTACGAGCAGTACTTC
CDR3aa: CASSLDGQGTSYEQYF

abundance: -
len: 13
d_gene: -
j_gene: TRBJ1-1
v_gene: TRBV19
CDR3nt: TGTGCCAGTAGTACGACGGGGAACACTGAAGCTTTCTTT
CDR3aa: CASSTTGNTEAFF

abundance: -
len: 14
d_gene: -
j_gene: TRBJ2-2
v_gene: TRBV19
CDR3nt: TGTGCCAGTAGTGTCCACAGGACCACCGGGGAGCTGTTTTTT
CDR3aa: CASSVHRTTGELFF

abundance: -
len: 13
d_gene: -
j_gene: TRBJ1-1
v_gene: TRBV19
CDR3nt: TGTGCCACCATAAGTAGAGTGAACACTGAAGCTTTCTTT
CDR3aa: CATISRVNTEAFF

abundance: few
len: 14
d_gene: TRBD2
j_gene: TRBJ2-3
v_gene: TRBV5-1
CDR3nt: TGCGCCAGCAGCTGGGGACTAGCGTCAGATACGCAGTATTTT
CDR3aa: CASSWGLASDTQYF

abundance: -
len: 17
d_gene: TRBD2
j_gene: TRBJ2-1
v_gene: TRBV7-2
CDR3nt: TGTGCCAGCAGCCCTGGACTAGCGGGGCCCTCCTACAATGAGCAGTTCTTC
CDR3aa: CASSPGLAGPSYNEQFF

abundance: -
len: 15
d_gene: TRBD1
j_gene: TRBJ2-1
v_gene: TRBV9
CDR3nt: TGTGCCAGCAGCGTAGGACAGGGCTCCTACAATGAGCAGTTCTTC
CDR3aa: CASSVGQGSYNEQFF

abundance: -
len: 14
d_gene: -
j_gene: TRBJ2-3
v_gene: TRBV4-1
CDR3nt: TGCGCCAGCAGCCAAGAAGGGGGCACAGATACGCAGTATTTT
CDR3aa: CASSQEGGTDTQYF

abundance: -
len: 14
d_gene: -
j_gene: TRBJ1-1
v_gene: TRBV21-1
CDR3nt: TGTGCCAGCAGCCGGACAGGGTCTACGACTGAAGCTTTCTTT
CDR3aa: CASSRTGSTTEAFF

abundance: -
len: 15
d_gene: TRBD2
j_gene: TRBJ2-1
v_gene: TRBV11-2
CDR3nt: TGTGCCAGCAGCTCCGGGACTAGCGGGGTCAATGAGCAGTTCTTC
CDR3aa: CASSSGTSGVNEQFF

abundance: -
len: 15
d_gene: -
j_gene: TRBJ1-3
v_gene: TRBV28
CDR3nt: TGTGCCAGCAGTCCGGTGGGCCAGACGGGAAACACCATATATTTT
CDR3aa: CASSPVGQTGNTIYF

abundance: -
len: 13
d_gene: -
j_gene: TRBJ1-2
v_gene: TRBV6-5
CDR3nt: TGTGCCAGCAGCAGACAGTACGACTATGGCTACACCTTC
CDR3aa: CASSRQYDYGYTF

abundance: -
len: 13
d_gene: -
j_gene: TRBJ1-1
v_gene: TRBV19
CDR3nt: TGTGCCAGTAGTATAGTCGCGGGGACTGAAGCTTTCTTT
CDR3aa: CASSIVAGTEAFF

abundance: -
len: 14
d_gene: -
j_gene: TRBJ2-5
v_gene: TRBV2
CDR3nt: TGTGCCAGCAGTCCCCGAGACTACGGGGAGACCCAGTACTTC
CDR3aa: CASSPRDYGETQYF

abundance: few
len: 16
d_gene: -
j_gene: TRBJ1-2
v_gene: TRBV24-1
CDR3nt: TGTGCCACCAGTGATCCAGACAGGTATGGGGCTCATGGCTACACCTTC
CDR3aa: CATSDPDRYGAHGYTF

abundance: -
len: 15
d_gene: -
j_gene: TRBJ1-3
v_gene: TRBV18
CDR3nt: TGTGCCAGCTCATCGACTGAGGACTCTGGAAACACCATATATTTT
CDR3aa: CASSSTEDSGNTIYF

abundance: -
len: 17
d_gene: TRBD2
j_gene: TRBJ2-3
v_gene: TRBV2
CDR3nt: TGTGCCAGCAGTTTACGGACTAGATATTATAGCACAGATACGCAGTATTTT
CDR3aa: CASSLRTRYYSTDTQYF

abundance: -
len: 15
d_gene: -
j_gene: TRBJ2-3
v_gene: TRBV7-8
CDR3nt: TGTGCCAGCAGCTTAGACAGGATTCGCACAGATACGCAGTATTTT
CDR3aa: CASSLDRIRTDTQYF

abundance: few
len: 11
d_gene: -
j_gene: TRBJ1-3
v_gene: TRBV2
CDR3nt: TGTGCCAGCACCTATGGAAACACCATATATTTT
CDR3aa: CASTYGNTIYF

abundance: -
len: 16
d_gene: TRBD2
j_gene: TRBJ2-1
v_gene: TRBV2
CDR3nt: TGTGCCAGCAGGAACCGACTAGCGGGAGGGCGGGCTGAGCAGTTCTTC
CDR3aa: CASRNRLAGGRAEQFF

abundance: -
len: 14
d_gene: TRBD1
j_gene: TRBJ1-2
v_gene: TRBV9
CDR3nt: TGTGCCAGCAGCGGGGGACAGGGGGCAGAGGGCTACACCTTC
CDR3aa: CASSGGQGAEGYTF

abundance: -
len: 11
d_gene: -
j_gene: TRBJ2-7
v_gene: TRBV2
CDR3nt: TGTGCCAGCAGTCTGACTTACGAGCAGTACTTC
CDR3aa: CASSLTYEQYF

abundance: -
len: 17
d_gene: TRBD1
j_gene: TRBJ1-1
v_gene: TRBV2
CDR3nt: TGTGCCAGCAGTTTACCGGGACAGGGAAAGAGAAACACTGAAGCTTTCTTT
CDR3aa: CASSLPGQGKRNTEAFF

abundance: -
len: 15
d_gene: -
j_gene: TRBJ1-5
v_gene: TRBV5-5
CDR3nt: TGTGCCAGCAGCCCCAGGGGCTTACTTAATCAGCCCCAGCATTTT
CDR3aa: CASSPRGLLNQPQHF

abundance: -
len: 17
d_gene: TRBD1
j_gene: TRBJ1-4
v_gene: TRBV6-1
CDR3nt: TGTGCCAGCAGTGTAGCCGGGGGGGGACAGGGGCGTGAAAAACTGTTTTTT
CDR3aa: CASSVAGGGQGREKLFF

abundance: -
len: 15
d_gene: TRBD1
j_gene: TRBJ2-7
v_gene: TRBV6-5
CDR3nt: TGTGCCAGCAGTACAGGGGACACTCGCCTCTACGAGCAGTACTTC
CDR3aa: CASSTGDTRLYEQYF

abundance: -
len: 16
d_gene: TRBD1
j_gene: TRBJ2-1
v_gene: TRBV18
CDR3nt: TGTGCCAGCTCACCACGCGGTCTTGGGCAGGGGGCTGAGCAGTTCTTC
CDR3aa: CASSPRGLGQGAEQFF

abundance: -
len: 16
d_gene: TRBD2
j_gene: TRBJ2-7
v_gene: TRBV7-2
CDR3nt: TGTGCCAGCAGCTTGGCCACTAGCGGGAGCCTCTACGAGCAGTACTTC
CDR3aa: CASSLATSGSLYEQYF

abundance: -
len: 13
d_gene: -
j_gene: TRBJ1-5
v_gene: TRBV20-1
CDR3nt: TGCAGTGCTAGTTCGGGGACTAGCCAGCCCCAGCATTTT
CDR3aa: CSASSGTSQPQHF

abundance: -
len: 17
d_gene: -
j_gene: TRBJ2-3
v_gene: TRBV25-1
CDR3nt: TGTGCCAGCAGTGGCCCCCCGACAGGTGAAGGCACAGATACGCAGTATTTT
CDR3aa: CASSGPPTGEGTDTQYF

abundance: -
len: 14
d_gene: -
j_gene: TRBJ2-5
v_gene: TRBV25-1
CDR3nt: TGTGCCAGCAGATCAAGAACTTTTCAAGAGACCCAGTACTTC
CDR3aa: CASRSRTFQETQYF

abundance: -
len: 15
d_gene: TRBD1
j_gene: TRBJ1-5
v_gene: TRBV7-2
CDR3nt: TGTGCCAGCAGCAGCCATGGGACAGGGAATCAGCCCCAGCATTTT
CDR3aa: CASSSHGTGNQPQHF

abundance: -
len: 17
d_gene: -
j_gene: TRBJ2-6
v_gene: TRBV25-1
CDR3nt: TGTGCCAACCCAATCCCTCAAACTGAATCTGGGGCCAACGTCCTGACTTTC
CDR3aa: CANPIPQTESGANVLTF

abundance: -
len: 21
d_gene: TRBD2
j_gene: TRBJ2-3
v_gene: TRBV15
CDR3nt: TGTGCCACCAGCACCCCCATAGCCGCGGAAAGGACTAGCGGAAGCACAGATACGCAGTATTTT
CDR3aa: CATSTPIAAERTSGSTDTQYF

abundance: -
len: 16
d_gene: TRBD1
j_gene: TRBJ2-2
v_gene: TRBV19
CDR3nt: TGTGCCAGTAGAACAGCCGGGACAGGGGGCGTCGGGGAGCTGTTTTTT
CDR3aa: CASRTAGTGGVGELFF

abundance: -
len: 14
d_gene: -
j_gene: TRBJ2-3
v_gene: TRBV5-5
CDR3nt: TGTGCCAGCAGCTTGGCCGAGTTCACAGATACGCAGTATTTT
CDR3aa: CASSLAEFTDTQYF

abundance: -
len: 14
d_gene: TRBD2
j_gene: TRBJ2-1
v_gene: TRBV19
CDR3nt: TGTGCCAGTAGTTCCGGGACTACTTACAATGAGCAGTTCTTC
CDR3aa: CASSSGTTYNEQFF

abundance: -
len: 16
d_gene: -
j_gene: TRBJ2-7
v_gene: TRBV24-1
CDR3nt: TGTGCCACCAGTGACCCCTCGGGAGAAAGGTCCTACGAGCAGTACTTC
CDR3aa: CATSDPSGERSYEQYF

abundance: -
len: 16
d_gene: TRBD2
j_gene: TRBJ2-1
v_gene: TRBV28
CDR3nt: TGTGCCAGCAGTTTACTTAGCGGGAGCCCCTACAATGAGCAGTTCTTC
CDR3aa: CASSLLSGSPYNEQFF

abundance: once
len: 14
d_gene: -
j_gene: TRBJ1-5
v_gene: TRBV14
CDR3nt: TGTGCCAGCAGCCAATCGTATAGCAATCAGCCCCAGCATTTT
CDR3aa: CASSQSYSNQPQHF

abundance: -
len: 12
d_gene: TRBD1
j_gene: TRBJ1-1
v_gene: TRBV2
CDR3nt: TGTGCGCGGGAGGGGGCTGGCACTGAAGCTTTCTTT
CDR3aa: CAREGAGTEAFF

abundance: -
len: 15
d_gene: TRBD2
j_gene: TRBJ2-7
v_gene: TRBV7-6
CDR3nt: TGTGCCAGCAGCTTAGGAGGGACTAGCGGCGACGAGCAGTACTTC
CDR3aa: CASSLGGTSGDEQYF

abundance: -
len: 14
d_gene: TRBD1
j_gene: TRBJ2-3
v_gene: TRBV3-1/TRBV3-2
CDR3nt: TGTGCCAGCAAGTGGTACAGGGGATCTGATACGCAGTATTTT
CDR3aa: CASKWYRGSDTQYF

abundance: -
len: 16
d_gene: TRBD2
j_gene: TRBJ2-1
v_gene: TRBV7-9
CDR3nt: TGTGCCAGCAGCTTAGGACTAGCGGGAACCCACAATGAGCAGTTCTTC
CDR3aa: CASSLGLAGTHNEQFF